Below, 9 T cell receptor beta chains from the same sample are listed, as sequenced in a study of T cells in localized non-small cell lung cancer. Some clones are missing from TCRdb's copy, which holds only in-frame ones; the method was immunoSEQ multiplex PCR. The sample contains 7,000 or so clones, roughly 53% of which appear only once. The sequenced sample was lymph node tissue, obtained before any cancer treatment. The receptors stem from a female donor older than 55 with stage I lung adenocarcinoma.

The chain recombines TRBV11-3 with TRBJ1-5; 11 positions match TRBD1. Germline-derived CDR1 and CDR2 are SGHNT and YENEEA. Trimming at V came to 5 bases and at J to 0 bases, leaving 6 bases not matched to a gene. CDR3 size: 17 residues. The CDR3 protein is CASSPGTGGYSNQPQHF. The DNA for the CDR3 is TGTGCCAGCAGCCCGGGGACAGGGGGTTATAGCAATCAGCCCCAGCATTTT.

This chain links TRBV9 with TRBJ2-1; D remains unclear. Deletions cut 5 bases from V and 6 bases from J, with 9 bases between. Germline V CDR1 and CDR2: SGDLS, YYNGEE. This CDR3 has 12 amino acids. CDR3 DNA sequence: TGTGCCAGCAGGTCGGGCACCAATGAGCAGTTCTTC. This translates into CASRSGTNEQFF. The variable domain in full, with the rest retrieved from reference TRBV9 and TRBJ2-1, is DSGVTQTPKHLITATGQRVTLRCSPRSGDLSVYWYQQSLDQGLQFLIQYYNGEERAKGNILERFSAQQFPDLHSELNLSSLELGDSALYFCASRSGTNEQFFGPGTRLTVL.

The rearrangement uses TRBV18 and TRBJ1-1; perhaps TRBD1 as D (6 bases). Germline V lookup: CDR1 KGHSH, CDR2 LQKENI. The CDR3 is 15 amino acids. V dropped 2 bases and J dropped 4 bases, with 14 bases sitting between them. CDR3 amino acids: CASSPELGGGTEAFF. CDR3 nucleotide sequence: TGTGCCAGCTCACCAGAATTAGGGGGTGGCACTGAAGCTTTCTTT.

The CDR3 sequence: CASSSTGQPQHF. CDR3 in DNA: TGTGCCAGCAGTTCCACCGGACAGCCCCAGCATTTT. The V and J genes are TRBV28 and TRBJ1-5; D is unclear. Trimming shortened V by 4 bases and J by 7 bases, and 8 bases separated the two germline ends. Looked up from germline, CDR1 is MDHEN and CDR2 is SYDVKM. The CDR3 is made up of 12 amino acids.

The chain has TRBV18 and TRBJ2-7, with D tentatively TRBD2 (6 bases). CDR3 size: 15 residues. Germline loops: CDR1 KGHSH, CDR2 LQKENI. V lost 3 bases and J 6 bases, leaving 18 bases between the germline ends. The CDR3 sequence is CASSPRGEINFEQYF. For the CDR3, the DNA is TGTGCCAGCTCACCGCGGGGAGAAATCAACTTCGAGCAGTACTTC. The full variable domain, its missing parts supplied by reference TRBV18 and TRBJ2-7, is NAGVMQNPRHLVRRRGQEARLRCSPMKGHSHVYWYRQLPEEGLKFMVYLQKENIIDESGMPKERFSAEFPKEGPSILRIQQVVRGDSAAYFCASSPRGEINFEQYFGPGTRLTVT.

This sequence joins TRBV18 and TRBJ1-3; possible D gene TRBD1, 5 bases. This CDR3 contains 14 residues. Per the germline V gene, CDR1 is KGHSH and CDR2 is LQKENI. V was trimmed by 3 bases and J by 4 bases, leaving 10 bases between them. The CDR3 loop reads CASSPGVYGNTIYF. The CDR3 DNA sequence: TGTGCCAGCTCACCGGGGGTGTACGGAAACACCATATATTTT.

The chain has TRBV28 and TRBJ2-1, with a possible D match to TRBD2 (5 bases). This CDR3 region has 12 residues. The V and J ends lost 8 bases and 2 bases respectively, with 7 bases between them. Per germline, CDR1 MDHEN and CDR2 SYDVKM. Written as DNA, the CDR3 is TGTGCCAGCGGGAGCACCTACAATGAGCAGTTCTTC. Amino acids: CASGSTYNEQFF.

J is TRBJ2-3 and V is TRBV29-1, with TRBD2 matching over 7 bases. The germline V gene encodes CDR1 SQVTM and CDR2 ANQGSEA. This CDR3 contains 12 residues. With V trimmed by 3 bases and J by 7 bases, 4 bases remained unmatched. CDR3 loop: CSVDREGNTQYF. CDR3 DNA sequence: TGCAGCGTTGATAGGGAGGGTAATACGCAGTATTTT.

This clone was counted only a few times. The V gene is TRBV11-3, the J gene TRBJ2-5; 12 bases fit TRBD1. The J segment lost 4 bases and the V segment lost 4 bases, leaving 7 bases of the junction unmatched. This CDR3 spans 16 amino acids. Germline CDR1 is SGHNT and CDR2 is YENEEA. The CDR3 reads CASSSSRDRGRETQYF. CDR3 sequence (DNA): TGTGCCAGCAGCTCCTCCCGGGACAGGGGGCGAGAGACCCAGTACTTC.